This T cell receptor (beta chain) was sequenced for a study of human T cells and chemical hapten exposure (dated by TCRdb to about 2021). Some background on the complete study: For sensitization, 2% DPC in acetone was applied to a roughly 2 cm by roughly 2 cm area of upper inner arm skin. Throughout the study period of roughly 24 weeks, patients also received therapeutic DPC doses to the scalp every week. Patch testing was performed on the upper back with Finn chambers containing 0.01% DPC, and the patch tests were scored after 6 days according to International Contact Dermatitis Research Group standards. Alopecia areata with under or over 50% scalp involvement, alopecia totalis and alopecia universalis were represented in the patient cohort, which was mostly female. Libraries were combined into a pool for sequencing, and differences in TCR yield between samples came mainly from small differences in library volumes within the pool. The study tracked peripheral blood TCR repertoire changes in vivo during primary and secondary sensitization to the hapten diphenylcyclopropenone (DPC) in alopecia patients. Blood was sampled from patients pre-sensitization (week 0) and at 2, 6 and about 24 weeks after DPC sensitization. Blood for TCR sequencing was provided by twenty-nine alopecia patients at one to four time points (pre-sensitization, 2, 6 and 24 weeks).

Broader findings and caveats from the paper: Repeated subsampling changed both the strength of the expansion versus patch-test correlation and the threshold at which the correlation became significant. DPC sensitization did not change how many TCRs were above 1 in 1000 frequency, and no evidence was found of alterations in global repertoire structure. All patients had alopecia, a presumed autoimmune disease, so their immune response might differ from that of healthy individuals. Compared with pre-sensitization or healthy control sets, expanded TCRs formed significantly more large CDR3 similarity clusters, which is consistent with antigen-driven responses. Patch test score was positively correlated with the number of PT1 expanded TCRs, with significance at thresholds 8, 16 and 32 but not at 4.

Interpreted using the paper, the time point label stands for: pre-sensitization, week 0. The sample's treatment or condition, from its label and the paper: therapeutic diphenylcyclopropenone sensitization with weekly scalp DPC. At every patch-test visit, the blood draw took place before the patch test was put on. Eligible patients were aged 18 to 70, diagnosed with alopecia, deemed suitable for DPC therapy, and excluded if pregnant. Unfractionated whole blood was collected in Tempus Blood RNA tubes, and total RNA was extracted from that blood. Deletion took 5 bases off V and 4 bases off J, with a span of 21 bases between the germline ends. The CDR3 runs 16 amino acids, cysteine and phenylalanine included. Only the CDR3 portion is preserved as DNA: 48 bases, with reading frame beginning at the first base. The germline V gene encodes CDR1 MNHEY and CDR2 SVGAGI. The library was built by means of RACE. The instrument given in TCRdb is NextSeq 500. During library preparation, unique molecular identifiers were attached to individual cDNA molecules so that TCRs could be counted quantitatively and reproducibly. Both TCR alpha and TCR beta chains were sequenced from each blood RNA sample. Processing in the source paper ran as follows. A median of about 87,000 TCRs per sample was observed, with a range of about 23,224 to 690,600. V, J and CDR3 annotation of the TCR reads was carried out using the Decombinator software suite. Every sample was subsampled to the same number of TCRs (28,000) for the PS versus PT1 abundance plots. Expanded TCRs were defined as absent before sensitization and observed at least eight times at the 2-week time point. TCRdb reran the public reads through fastp at Q25 and MiXCR, keeping productive beta chains. Entries are consolidated by CDR3 protein sequence, retaining the most common genes and DNA. The V and J calls follow TCRdb's processing rather than the paper's. Counted in this sample were around 300,000 distinct CDR3 sequences; approximately 7.5% of them appeared once. The ten top clones hold roughly 1.2% of the sample.

Turning to this clonotype: Its antigen is not yet known. The input lacks base qualities; no much larger clone sits a single base away.

The sample consisted of whole blood, taken in connection with sensitization to the hapten diphenylcyclopropenone (DPC). This receptor was taken from a man between 18 and 29 years old with alopecia areata. Some clones in this sample may be carry-over from other donors' samples. This chain joins TRBV6-5 to TRBJ2-7; TRBD2 is a possible D gene, resting on 6 matching bases. The CDR3 protein: CASSTNPGGTLYEQYF. The nucleotides are TGTGCCAGCAGTACCAACCCCGGGGGAACCCTTTACGAGCAGTACTTC.